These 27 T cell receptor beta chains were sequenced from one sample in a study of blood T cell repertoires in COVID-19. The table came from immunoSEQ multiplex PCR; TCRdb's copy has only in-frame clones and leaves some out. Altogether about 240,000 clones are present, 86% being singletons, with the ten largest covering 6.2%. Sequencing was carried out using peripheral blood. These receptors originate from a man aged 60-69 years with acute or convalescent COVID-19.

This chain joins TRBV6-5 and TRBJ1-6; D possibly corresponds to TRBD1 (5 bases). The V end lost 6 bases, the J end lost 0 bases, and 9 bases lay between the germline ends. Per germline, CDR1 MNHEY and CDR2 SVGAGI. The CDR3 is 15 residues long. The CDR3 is CASRDGHSYNSPLHF. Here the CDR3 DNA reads TGTGCCAGCAGGGACGGACACTCCTATAATTCACCCCTCCACTTT.

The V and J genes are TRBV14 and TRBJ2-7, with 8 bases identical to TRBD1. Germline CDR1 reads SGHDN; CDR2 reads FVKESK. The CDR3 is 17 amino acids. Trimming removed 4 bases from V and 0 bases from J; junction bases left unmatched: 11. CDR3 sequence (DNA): TGTGCCAGCAGCCCTCCCGGACAGGGCCTGAGCTCCTACGAGCAGTACTTC. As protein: CASSPPGQGLSSYEQYF.

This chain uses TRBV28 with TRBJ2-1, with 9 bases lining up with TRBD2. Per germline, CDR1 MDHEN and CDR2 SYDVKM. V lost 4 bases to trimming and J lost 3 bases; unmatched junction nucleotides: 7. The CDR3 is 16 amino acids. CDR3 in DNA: TGTGCCAGCAGTTCTGGGCGACTAGCGGTCTACAATGAGCAGTTCTTC. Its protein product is CASSSGRLAVYNEQFF.

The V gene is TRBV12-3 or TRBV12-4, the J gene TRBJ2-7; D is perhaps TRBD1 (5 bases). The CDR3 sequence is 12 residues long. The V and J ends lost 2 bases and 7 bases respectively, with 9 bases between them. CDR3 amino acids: CASSLLRGEQYF. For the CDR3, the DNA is TGTGCCAGCAGTTTATTAAGGGGAGAGCAGTACTTC.

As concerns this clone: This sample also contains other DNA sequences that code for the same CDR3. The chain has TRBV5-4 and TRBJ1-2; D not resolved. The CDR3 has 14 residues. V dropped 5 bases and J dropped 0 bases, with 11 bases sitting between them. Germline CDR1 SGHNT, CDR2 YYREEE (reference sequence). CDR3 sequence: CASSLAGTNYGYTF. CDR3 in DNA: TGTGCCAGCAGTTTAGCCGGGACTAACTATGGCTACACCTTC. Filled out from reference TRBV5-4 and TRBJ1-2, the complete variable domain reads ETGVTQSPTHLIKTRGQQVTLRCSSQSGHNTVSWYQQALGQGPQFIFQYYREEENGRGNFPPRFSGLQFPNYSSELNVNALELDDSALYLCASSLAGTNYGYTFGSGTRLTVV.

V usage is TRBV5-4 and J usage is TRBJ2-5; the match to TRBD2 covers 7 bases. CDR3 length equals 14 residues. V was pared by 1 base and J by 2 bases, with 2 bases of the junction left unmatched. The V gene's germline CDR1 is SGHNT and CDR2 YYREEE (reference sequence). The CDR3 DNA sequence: TGTGCCAGCAGCTTGTCTAGCGGACAAGAGACCCAGTACTTC. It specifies CASSLSSGQETQYF.

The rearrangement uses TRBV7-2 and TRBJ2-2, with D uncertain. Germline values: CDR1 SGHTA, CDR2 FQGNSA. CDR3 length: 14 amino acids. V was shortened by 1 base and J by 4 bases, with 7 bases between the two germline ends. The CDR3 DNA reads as TGTGCCAGCAGCTTAGACACAGCCACCGGGGAGCTGTTTTTT. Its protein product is CASSLDTATGELFF.

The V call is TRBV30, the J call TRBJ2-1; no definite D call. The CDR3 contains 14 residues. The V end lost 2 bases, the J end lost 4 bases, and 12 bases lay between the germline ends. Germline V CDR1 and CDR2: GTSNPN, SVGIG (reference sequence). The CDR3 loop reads CAWSPSLIYNEQFF. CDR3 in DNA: TGTGCCTGGAGTCCCTCTCTTATTTACAATGAGCAGTTCTTC.

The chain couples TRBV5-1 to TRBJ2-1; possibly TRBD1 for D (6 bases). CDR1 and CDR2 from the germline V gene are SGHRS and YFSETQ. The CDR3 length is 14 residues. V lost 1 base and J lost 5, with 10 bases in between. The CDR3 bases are TGCGCCAGCAGCTTGTGGACAGATAACAATGAGCAGTTCTTC. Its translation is CASSLWTDNNEQFF.

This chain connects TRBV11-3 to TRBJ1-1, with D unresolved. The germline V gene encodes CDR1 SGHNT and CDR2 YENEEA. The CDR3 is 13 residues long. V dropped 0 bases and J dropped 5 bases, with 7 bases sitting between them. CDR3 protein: CASSLERRTEAFF. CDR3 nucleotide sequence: TGTGCCAGCAGCTTAGAGAGGAGAACTGAAGCTTTCTTT.

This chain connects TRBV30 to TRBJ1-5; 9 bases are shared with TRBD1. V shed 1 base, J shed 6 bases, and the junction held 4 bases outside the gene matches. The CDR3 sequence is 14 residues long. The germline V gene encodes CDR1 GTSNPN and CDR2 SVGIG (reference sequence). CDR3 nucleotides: TGTGCCTGGAGTGCTGACAGGGGGGTTCAGCCCCAGCATTTT. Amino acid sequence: CAWSADRGVQPQHF.

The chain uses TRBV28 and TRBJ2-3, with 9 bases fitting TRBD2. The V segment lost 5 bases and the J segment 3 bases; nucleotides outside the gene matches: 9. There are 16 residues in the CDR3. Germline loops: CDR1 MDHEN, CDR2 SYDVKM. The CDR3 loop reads CASSLTPGLATDTQYF. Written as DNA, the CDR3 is TGTGCCAGCAGTCTTACCCCGGGACTAGCAACAGATACGCAGTATTTT.

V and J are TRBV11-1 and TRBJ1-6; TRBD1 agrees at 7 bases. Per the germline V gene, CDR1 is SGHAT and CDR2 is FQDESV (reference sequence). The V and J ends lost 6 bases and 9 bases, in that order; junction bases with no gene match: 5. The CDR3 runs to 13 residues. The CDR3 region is CASRATGASPLHF. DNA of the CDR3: TGTGCCAGCAGAGCTACAGGGGCTTCACCCCTCCACTTT. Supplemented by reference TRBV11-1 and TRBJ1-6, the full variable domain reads EAEVAQSPRYKITEKSQAVAFWCDPISGHATLYWYRQILGQGPELLVQFQDESVVDDSQLPKDRFSAERLKGVDSTLKIQPAELGDSAMYLCASRATGASPLHFGNGTRLTVT.

The CDR3 nucleotides are TGTGCCAGCAGTTACGGCATCACCACTGAAGCTTTCTTT. Protein sequence: CASSYGITTEAFF. The chain has TRBV6-2 or TRBV6-3 and TRBJ1-1; D uncertain. V was trimmed by 2 bases and J by 4 bases, leaving 8 bases between them. The CDR3 is 13 amino acids. Germline CDR1 MNHEY, CDR2 SVGEGT.

The DNA for the CDR3 is TGTGCCAGCAGTTTACTGGGGGCGACAGGAAACACCATATATTTT. It yields the protein CASSLLGATGNTIYF. This chain uses TRBV28 with TRBJ1-3; possibly TRBD1 for D (6 bases). CDR1 and CDR2 (germline): MDHEN, SYDVKM. The CDR3 sequence is 15 residues long. V lost 2 bases and J lost 4, with 12 bases in between.

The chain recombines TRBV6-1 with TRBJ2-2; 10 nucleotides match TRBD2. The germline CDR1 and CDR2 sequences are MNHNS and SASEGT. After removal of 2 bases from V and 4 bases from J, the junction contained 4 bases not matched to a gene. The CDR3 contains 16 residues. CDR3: CASSEPSGSVTGELFF. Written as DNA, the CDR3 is TGTGCCAGCAGTGAACCTAGCGGGAGTGTCACCGGGGAGCTGTTTTTT.

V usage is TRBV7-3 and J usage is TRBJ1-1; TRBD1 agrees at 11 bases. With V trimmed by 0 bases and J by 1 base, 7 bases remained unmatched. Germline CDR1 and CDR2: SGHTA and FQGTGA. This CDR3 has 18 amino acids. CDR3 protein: CASSLTPRTGGRNTEAFF. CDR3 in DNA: TGTGCCAGCAGCTTAACCCCCCGGACAGGGGGCCGGAACACTGAAGCTTTCTTT.

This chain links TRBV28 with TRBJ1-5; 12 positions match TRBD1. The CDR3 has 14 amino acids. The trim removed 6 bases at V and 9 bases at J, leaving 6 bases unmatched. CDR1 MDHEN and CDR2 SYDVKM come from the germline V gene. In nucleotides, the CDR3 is TGTGCCAGCAGCGCCGGGACAGGGGGCCGGCCCCAGCATTTT. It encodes CASSAGTGGRPQHF.

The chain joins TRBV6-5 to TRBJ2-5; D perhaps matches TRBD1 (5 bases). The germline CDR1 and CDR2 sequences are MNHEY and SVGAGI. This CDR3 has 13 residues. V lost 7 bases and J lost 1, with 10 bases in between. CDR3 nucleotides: TGTGCCAGCACGGCAGGGCGCCAAGAGACCCAGTACTTC. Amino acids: CASTAGRQETQYF.

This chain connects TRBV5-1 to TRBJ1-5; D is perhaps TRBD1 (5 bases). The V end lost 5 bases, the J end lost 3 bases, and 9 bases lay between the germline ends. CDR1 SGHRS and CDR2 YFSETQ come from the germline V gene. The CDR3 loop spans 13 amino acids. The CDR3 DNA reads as TGCGCCAGCAGTTTAGGGGACAATCAGCCCCAGCATTTT. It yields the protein CASSLGDNQPQHF. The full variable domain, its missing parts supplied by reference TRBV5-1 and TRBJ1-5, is KAGVTQTPRYLIKTRGQQVTLSCSPISGHRSVSWYQQTPGQGLQFLFEYFSETQRNKGNFPGRFSGRQFSNSRSEMNVSTLELGDSALYLCASSLGDNQPQHFGDGTRLSIL.

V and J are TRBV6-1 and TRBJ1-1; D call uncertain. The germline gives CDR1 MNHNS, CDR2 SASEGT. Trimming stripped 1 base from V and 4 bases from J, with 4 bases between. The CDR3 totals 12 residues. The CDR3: CASSEGSTEAFF. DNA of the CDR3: TGTGCCAGCAGTGAAGGGAGCACTGAAGCTTTCTTT.

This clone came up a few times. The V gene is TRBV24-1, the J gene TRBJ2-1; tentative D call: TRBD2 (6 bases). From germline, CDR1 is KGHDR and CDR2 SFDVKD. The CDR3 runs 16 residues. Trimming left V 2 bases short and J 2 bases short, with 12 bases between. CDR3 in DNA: TGTGCCACCAGTGATTGGGCTAGCGCTCCCTACAATGAGCAGTTCTTC. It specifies CATSDWASAPYNEQFF.

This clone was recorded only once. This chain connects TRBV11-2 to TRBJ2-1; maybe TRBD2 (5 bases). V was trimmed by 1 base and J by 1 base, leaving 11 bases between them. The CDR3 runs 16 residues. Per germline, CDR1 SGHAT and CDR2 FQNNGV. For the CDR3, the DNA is TGTGCCAGCAGCTTAGGGCCGCCGGGATCCTACAATGAGCAGTTCTTC. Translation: CASSLGPPGSYNEQFF.

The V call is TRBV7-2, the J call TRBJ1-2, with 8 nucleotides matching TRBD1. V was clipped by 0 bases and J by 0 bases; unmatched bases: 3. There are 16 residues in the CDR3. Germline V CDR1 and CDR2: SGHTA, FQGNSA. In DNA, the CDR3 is TGTGCCAGCAGCTTAGCGGGACAGGTGTCTAACTATGGCTACACCTTC. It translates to CASSLAGQVSNYGYTF. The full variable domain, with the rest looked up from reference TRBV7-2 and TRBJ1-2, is GAGVSQSPSNKVTEKGKDVELRCDPISGHTALYWYRQSLGQGLEFLIYFQGNSAPDKSGLPSDRFSAERTGGSVSTLTIQRTQQEDSAVYLCASSLAGQVSNYGYTFGSGTRLTVV.

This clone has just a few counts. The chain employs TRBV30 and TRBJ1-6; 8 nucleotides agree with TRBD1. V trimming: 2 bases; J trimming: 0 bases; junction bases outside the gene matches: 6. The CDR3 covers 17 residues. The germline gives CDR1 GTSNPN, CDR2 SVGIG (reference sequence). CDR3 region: CAWSWTGSSSYNSPLHF. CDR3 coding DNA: TGTGCCTGGAGTTGGACAGGGTCGAGCTCCTATAATTCACCCCTCCACTTT.

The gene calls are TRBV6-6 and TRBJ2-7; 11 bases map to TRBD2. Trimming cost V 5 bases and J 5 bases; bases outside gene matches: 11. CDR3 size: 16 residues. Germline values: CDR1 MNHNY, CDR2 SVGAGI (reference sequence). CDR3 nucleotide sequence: TGTGCCAGCAGTCTACCTTTAGCGGGAGGGATGGACGAGCAGTACTTC. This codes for CASSLPLAGGMDEQYF.

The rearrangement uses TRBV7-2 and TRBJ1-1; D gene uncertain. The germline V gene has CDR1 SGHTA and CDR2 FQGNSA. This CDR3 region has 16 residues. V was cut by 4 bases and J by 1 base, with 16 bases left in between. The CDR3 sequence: CASSSLPGERNTEAFF. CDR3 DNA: TGTGCCAGCAGCTCCTTGCCCGGGGAGAGGAACACTGAAGCTTTCTTT.